The 14 T cell receptor beta chains below come from one sample, sequenced in a study of cytomegalovirus exposure and HLA in healthy donors. The primer mix had 60 Vbeta and 13 Jbeta primers. Clones were read by immunoSEQ multiplex PCR, and TCRdb kept only the in-frame ones, dropping some. In the table there are approximately 53,000 clones, approximately 72% of which are singletons. Sequenced material: PBMCs. The source of these receptors is a woman in her forties or fifties in good health and CMV-seronegative.

The chain couples TRBV7-6 to TRBJ2-1; possibly TRBD1 for D (5 bases). The V gene lost 5 bases and the J gene lost 8 bases, with 13 bases spanning the gap. Germline-derived CDR1 and CDR2 are SGHVS and FNYEAQ. The CDR3 extends over 13 amino acids. The CDR3 loop is CASSIWGRHEQFF. As DNA, the CDR3 is TGTGCCAGCAGCATATGGGGCAGGCATGAGCAGTTCTTC.

CDR3 sequence (DNA): TGTGCCAGCAGCTTGGCAGGGGGCTGGACTGAAGCTTTCTTT. This translates into CASSLAGGWTEAFF. The chain carries TRBV5-5 and TRBJ1-1; the match to TRBD1 covers 8 bases. Germline CDR1 SGHKS, CDR2 YYEKEE (reference sequence). The V and J ends lost 0 bases and 5 bases, in that order; junction bases with no gene match: 3. The CDR3 extends over 14 amino acids.

V is TRBV28 and J is TRBJ2-4; D is unresolved. Germline V gene data show CDR1 as MDHEN and CDR2 as SYDVKM. V lost 0 bases to trimming and J lost 0 bases, with 9 bases between them. The CDR3 runs to 16 residues. The CDR3 DNA is TGTGCCAGCAGTTTATGGGGCTCGCTAGCCAAAAACATTCAGTACTTC. This gives the protein CASSLWGSLAKNIQYF.

The gene calls are TRBV6-6 and TRBJ2-7; 12 nucleotides align to TRBD2. The V segment lost 8 bases and the J segment 0 bases; nucleotides outside the gene matches: 8. The germline gives CDR1 MNHNY, CDR2 SVGAGI (reference sequence). The CDR3 consists of 16 residues. CDR3 DNA: TGTGCCAGCGGAGGGACTAGCGGGTTCGCCTCCTACGAGCAGTACTTC. Translating it yields CASGGTSGFASYEQYF.

The chain combines TRBV4-3 with TRBJ1-2; 9 bases align to TRBD1. The J segment lost 8 bases and the V segment lost 3 bases, leaving 10 bases of the junction unmatched. This CDR3 region has 15 residues. In germline, CDR1 is LGHNA, CDR2 YSLEER. DNA for the CDR3: TGCGCCAGCAGCCAGCTTGTACAGGGGGCCGGGGGCTACACCTTC. Its protein product is CASSQLVQGAGGYTF.

The V call is TRBV30, the J call TRBJ1-2; possibly TRBD1 for D (5 bases). This CDR3 spans 14 amino acids. Germline-derived CDR1 and CDR2 are GTSNPN and SVGIG (reference sequence). V gave up 2 bases and J gave up 12 bases, with 22 bases separating them. CDR3 sequence: CAWSSGIGAFKDTF. The CDR3 region has the DNA TGTGCCTGGAGTTCCGGTATTGGGGCCTTTAAGGACACCTTC.

The V call is TRBV6-5, the J call TRBJ2-5; D is possibly TRBD1 (6 bases). V shed 5 bases and J shed 4 bases, with 11 bases lying between them. The CDR3 covers 13 residues. CDR1 and CDR2 (germline): MNHEY, SVGAGI. DNA for the CDR3: TGTGCCAGCAGTGGACAGACCTTAGAGACCCAGTACTTC. This gives the protein CASSGQTLETQYF.

This clone was seen only once. The V call is TRBV4-1, the J call TRBJ2-3, with D possibly matching TRBD2 (6 bases). The CDR3 runs to 18 residues. Per the germline V gene, CDR1 is MGHRA and CDR2 is YSYEKL. V lost 3 bases, J lost 4 bases, and 23 bases lay in between. The DNA for the CDR3 is TGCGCCAGCAGCCACCCCACCGCGACTAGAACGGGCGCAGATACGCAGTATTTT. Encoded protein: CASSHPTATRTGADTQYF.

J is TRBJ2-5 and V is TRBV5-1; 10 bases map to TRBD2. The V segment lost 2 bases and the J segment 3 bases; nucleotides outside the gene matches: 7. Per germline, CDR1 SGHRS and CDR2 YFSETQ. The CDR3 loop spans 16 amino acids. CDR3 region: CASSLGGTSAEETQYF. In nucleotides, the CDR3 is TGCGCCAGCAGCTTAGGCGGGACTAGCGCTGAAGAGACCCAGTACTTC. Complete variable domain (other parts from reference TRBV5-1 and TRBJ2-5): KAGVTQTPRYLIKTRGQQVTLSCSPISGHRSVSWYQQTPGQGLQFLFEYFSETQRNKGNFPGRFSGRQFSNSRSEMNVSTLELGDSALYLCASSLGGTSAEETQYFGPGTRLLVL.

This clone was recorded once. The chain joins TRBV28 to TRBJ2-7; 8 bases fit TRBD1. CDR1 and CDR2 from the germline V gene are MDHEN and SYDVKM. CDR3 length: 16 residues. Germline trimming cut 1 base from V and 0 bases from J; bases unmatched to any gene: 5. As DNA, the CDR3 is TGTGCCAGCAGTTTATACCACAGGGGGAGCTCCTACGAGCAGTACTTC. This gives the protein CASSLYHRGSSYEQYF.

V is TRBV2 and J is TRBJ1-5; maybe TRBD1 (6 bases). With 3 bases removed from V and 3 bases from J, the gap between germline ends came to 12 bases. The CDR3 has 15 amino acids. CDR1 SNHLY and CDR2 FYNNEI come from the germline V gene. The CDR3: CASSELDRLNQPQHF. CDR3 sequence (DNA): TGTGCCAGCAGTGAGCTGGACAGACTCAATCAGCCCCAGCATTTT.

The chain has TRBV10-1 and TRBJ2-1; 8 bases align to TRBD2. This CDR3 region has 16 residues. J was trimmed by 2 bases and V by 5 bases; bases with no gene match: 8. The germline gives CDR1 WNHNN, CDR2 SYGVQD (reference sequence). CDR3 nucleotides: TGCGCCAGCAGTTCCCATAGCGGGGTTACCTACAATGAGCAGTTCTTC. This codes for CASSSHSGVTYNEQFF.

The genes are TRBV4-3 and TRBJ2-7; tentatively, D is TRBD1 (6 bases). CDR1 and CDR2 from the germline V gene are LGHNA and YSLEER. With 6 bases removed from V and 1 base from J, the gap between germline ends came to 13 bases. The CDR3 has 14 amino acids. For the CDR3, the DNA is TGCGCCAGCAGGAGGGGCCAGGGGTCCTACGAGCAGTACTTC. This codes for CASRRGQGSYEQYF.

The chain recombines TRBV4-1 with TRBJ2-2, with a weak D call TRBD2 (5 bases). V was shortened by 0 bases and J by 7 bases, with 6 bases between the two germline ends. This CDR3 is 13 amino acids long. Per germline, CDR1 MGHRA and CDR2 YSYEKL. This chain's CDR3 is CASSQERDGELFF. Here the CDR3 DNA reads TGCGCCAGCAGCCAAGAACGGGACGGGGAGCTGTTTTTT.